Sequencing of this TCR beta chain was carried out in a study of cytomegalovirus exposure and HLA in healthy donors. Across the study: The same platform was used for the roughly 120 validation repertoires as for the approximately 730 first-cohort repertoires, as reported in a later analysis.

The method was immunoSEQ multiplex PCR; TCRdb's version includes in-frame clones alone and lacks a portion of them. This sample has roughly 190,000 clones; around nine tenths occur once, and the top ten carry around 7.2%. CDR3 length equals 15 residues. V was cut by 1 base and J by 7 bases, with 14 bases left in between. Germline V lookup: CDR1 LNHDA, CDR2 SQIVND (reference sequence). Regarding the study as a whole: Later, an analysis found that TCR clusters from the first cohort tended to co-occur in the roughly 110 validation repertoires. It was confirmed in vitro that a few of the CMV-associated chains were specific for CMV antigens. The majority of TCR sequences were rare, yet some public TCRs appeared in many donors.

As to this clone: Its cognate antigen is unknown.

J is TRBJ1-5 and V is TRBV19; D may be TRBD1 (5 bases). This TCR was recovered from a man between 25 and 39 years old in good health and CMV-seropositive. The sequenced sample consisted of PBMCs. CDR3 residues: CASSIVGGDGQPQHF. In DNA form, the CDR3 reads TGTGCCAGTAGTATAGTGGGTGGGGACGGGCAGCCCCAGCATTTT.